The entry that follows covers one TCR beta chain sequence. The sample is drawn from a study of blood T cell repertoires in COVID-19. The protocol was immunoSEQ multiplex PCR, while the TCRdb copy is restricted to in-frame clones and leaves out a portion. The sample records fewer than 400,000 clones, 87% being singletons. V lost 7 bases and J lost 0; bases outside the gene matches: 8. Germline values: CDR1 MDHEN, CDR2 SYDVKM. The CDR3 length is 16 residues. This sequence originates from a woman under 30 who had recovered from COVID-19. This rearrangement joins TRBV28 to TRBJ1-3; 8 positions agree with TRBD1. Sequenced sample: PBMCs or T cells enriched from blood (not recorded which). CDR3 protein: CASKTTGEASGNTIYF. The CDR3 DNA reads TGTGCCAGCAAGACGACAGGGGAAGCCTCTGGAAACACCATATATTTT.